The entry that follows covers one TCR beta chain sequence. The data were taken from a study of cytomegalovirus exposure and HLA in healthy donors. Study as a whole: Of 300 to 500 genotyped donors, more than 65% grouped in the Caucasian-associated ancestry cluster.

The PCR employed 60 Vbeta primers together with 13 Jbeta primers. Source study methods: In a later analysis, the count reached 82 million or so unique TCR beta chains, with roughly 12 million shared. TCRdb keeps only in-frame clones here, not all; method: immunoSEQ multiplex PCR. V and J calls and clone size are given by that table; D and trimming were obtained from the DNA. The sample contains under 200,000 clones, around 74% of which appear only once. The CDR3 is made up of 15 amino acids. Germline V gene lookup returns CDR1 SGHTA and CDR2 FQGNSA. Trimming took 5 bases from V and 4 from J, leaving 14 bases between them.

This sequence joins TRBV7-2 and TRBJ1-4; a weak D match, TRBD1 (5 bases). The source of this sequence is a female donor in good health and CMV-seronegative. Input material: PBMCs. CDR3 sequence: CASSVTQVINEKLFF. The CDR3 nucleotides read TGTGCCAGCAGCGTCACACAGGTTATTAATGAAAAACTGTTTTTT.